This record looks at one T cell receptor beta chain sequence and its context. V shed 6 bases and J 1 base; nucleotides not matched to a gene: 17. Germline V CDR1 and CDR2: SNHLY, FYNNEI. The length of the CDR3 is 18 residues. These data belong to a study of T cells in Graves' hyperthyroidism and ophthalmopathy. Turning to the study itself: Peripheral blood was collected at initial diagnosis, before any treatment.

The investigators amplified TCR beta CDR3 regions from RNA transcripts. First-round RT-PCR with HTBI primers amplified the TCR CDR3 region. A single record per CDR3 protein comes from TCRdb applying MiXCR to the multiplex PCR reads. The sample yields roughly 840,000 distinct CDR3 sequences, more than 30% seen once. The origin of this receptor is a man aged 18 to 29 with Graves' hyperthyroidism. Sequencing input: blood. The chain combines TRBV2 with TRBJ2-5; 7 positions agree with TRBD2. In DNA, the CDR3 is TGTGCCAGCAGCTCCTCACCCCCCCTGACTAGCAGCCAAGAGACCCAGTACTTC. Translation: CASSSSPPLTSSQETQYF.